These 30 T cell receptor beta chains originate from one sample sequenced in a study of shared clonotypes between healthy human individuals. Clones were read by immunoSEQ multiplex PCR, and TCRdb kept only the in-frame ones, dropping some. Of over a million clones listed, 60% to 80% were seen once; the top ten hold about 1.5%. The specimen sequenced was memory CD4+ T cells sorted from blood. The subset here: CD45RA-negative fraction. Source of these receptors: a man in his late teens or twenties in good health.

As regards this clone: A read error is possible here, since a much larger clone lies one base away. Other DNA sequences in the same sample also yield this CDR3. The J gene is TRBJ1-3, the V gene TRBV7-9; D is unresolved. With 1 base removed from V and 0 bases from J, the gap between germline ends came to 4 bases. The CDR3 has 14 amino acids. Germline V gives CDR1 SEHNR, CDR2 FQNEAQ (reference sequence). CDR3 nucleotide sequence: TGTGCCAGCAGCTTAGGGAACTCTGGAAACACCATATATTTT. It is translated as CASSLGNSGNTIYF.

V and J are TRBV9 and TRBJ1-5, with 8 nucleotides matching TRBD1. This CDR3 spans 19 amino acids. Trimming at V came to 2 bases and at J to 5 bases, leaving 18 bases not matched to a gene. Germline V lookup: CDR1 SGDLS, CDR2 YYNGEE. The CDR3 sequence: CASSVPFDVLTGEDQPQHF. CDR3 in DNA: TGTGCCAGCAGCGTGCCCTTTGATGTTCTGACAGGGGAGGATCAGCCCCAGCATTTT.

The chain is built from TRBV19 and TRBJ1-1; D possibly corresponds to TRBD1 (6 bases). V was clipped by 4 bases and J by 0 bases, with 18 bases between them. Germline V gene sequence: CDR1 LNHDA, CDR2 SQIVND (reference sequence). CDR3 length: 17 amino acids. The DNA of the CDR3 is TGTGCCAGTAGTAACCTACAGGGCTATTCCATGAACACTGAAGCTTTCTTT. Translation: CASSNLQGYSMNTEAFF.

The gene calls are TRBV19 and TRBJ2-3; TRBD2 aligns across 13 bases. The CDR3 consists of 16 residues. Trimming removed 4 bases from V and 4 bases from J; junction bases left unmatched: 5. The germline V gene encodes CDR1 LNHDA and CDR2 SQIVND (reference sequence). The CDR3, as DNA: TGTGCCAGTAGTACCCGGACTAGCGGGAGTTCAGATACGCAGTATTTT. Residues: CASSTRTSGSSDTQYF.

This rearrangement joins TRBV9 to TRBJ2-7; possible D gene TRBD1, 6 bases. Germline CDR1 SGDLS, CDR2 YYNGEE. The V end was cut by 0 bases, the J end by 2 bases, with 9 bases between. The CDR3 covers 14 residues. CDR3 loop: CASSVGGGTYEQYF. DNA for the CDR3: TGTGCCAGCAGCGTAGGAGGGGGTACCTACGAGCAGTACTTC. Combining the CDR3 with reference TRBV9 and TRBJ2-7 gives the whole variable domain DSGVTQTPKHLITATGQRVTLRCSPRSGDLSVYWYQQSLDQGLQFLIQYYNGEERAKGNILERFSAQQFPDLHSELNLSSLELGDSALYFCASSVGGGTYEQYFGPGTRLTVT.

This sequence joins TRBV5-1 and TRBJ1-2; 8 positions agree with TRBD1. The germline V gene encodes CDR1 SGHRS and CDR2 YFSETQ. The CDR3 length is 15 residues. J was trimmed by 8 bases and V by 3 bases; bases with no gene match: 12. In DNA form, the CDR3 reads TGCGCCAGCAGCTCCCTGAGGGACAGGTCGGACGGCTACACCTTC. This codes for CASSSLRDRSDGYTF.

Comment on this clone: Other DNA variants within this sample encode the same CDR3. The chain carries TRBV6-5 and TRBJ1-1; D unclear. This CDR3 spans 12 amino acids. V dropped 3 bases and J dropped 1 base, with 3 bases sitting between them. The germline gives CDR1 MNHEY, CDR2 SVGAGI. CDR3 loop: CASSYRNTEAFF. In nucleotides, the CDR3 is TGTGCCAGCAGTTATCGGAACACTGAAGCTTTCTTT.

DNA of the CDR3: TGTGCCAGCAGCTCCGGAGGATTCTATGGCTACACCTTC. This encodes CASSSGGFYGYTF. This chain joins TRBV7-9 and TRBJ1-2; the D is unclear. The ends were cut back, 4 bases at V and 4 bases at J, with 10 bases in the middle. Germline CDR1 and CDR2: SEHNR and FQNEAQ (reference sequence). This CDR3 comprises 13 residues.

The chain combines TRBV6-1 with TRBJ1-2, with 7 nucleotides matching TRBD1. Germline V gene sequence: CDR1 MNHNS, CDR2 SASEGT. V shed 3 bases and J 4 bases; nucleotides not matched to a gene: 11. The CDR3 spans 16 residues. The DNA for the CDR3 is TGTGCCAGCAGTGAGACCCAATGGGACAGATTCTATGGCTACACCTTC. Residues: CASSETQWDRFYGYTF.

The table lists this clone with a count of one. CDR3 sequence: CASSLVKAYEQFF. In DNA, the CDR3 is TGTGCCAGCAGTTTAGTTAAAGCTTACGAGCAGTTCTTC. This chain links TRBV28 with TRBJ2-1; no definite D call. Trimming pared 2 bases from V and 10 bases from J, leaving 12 bases between. This CDR3 spans 13 amino acids. Germline CDR1 is MDHEN and CDR2 is SYDVKM.

This chain links TRBV5-1 with TRBJ1-1, with no clear D. V lost 6 bases, J lost 1 base, and 13 bases lay in between. Germline V gives CDR1 SGHRS, CDR2 YFSETQ. The CDR3 has 14 amino acids. CDR3 bases: TGCGCCAGCAAATCCCCGGAGCCGAACACTGAAGCTTTCTTT. Translation: CASKSPEPNTEAFF.

Only one count was recorded for this clone. The J gene is TRBJ2-3, the V gene TRBV7-9; 9 nucleotides match TRBD2. The germline gives CDR1 SEHNR, CDR2 FQNEAQ (reference sequence). There are 15 residues in the CDR3. The junction had 4 bases not matched to a gene; V was cut back by 3 bases and J by 3 bases. CDR3 residues: CASSFGLARTDTQYF. CDR3 bases: TGTGCCAGCAGCTTCGGACTAGCGAGGACAGATACGCAGTATTTT.

The chain joins TRBV9 to TRBJ2-5; 13 bases agree with TRBD2. Germline V gene sequence: CDR1 SGDLS, CDR2 YYNGEE. V shed 4 bases, J shed 1 base, and the junction held 13 bases outside the gene matches. The CDR3 has 19 residues. The CDR3 sequence is CASSTSGTSGARAQETQYF. The CDR3 DNA reads as TGTGCCAGCAGCACCTCCGGGACTAGCGGGGCTAGGGCCCAAGAGACCCAGTACTTC.

This rearrangement joins TRBV23-1 to TRBJ1-5, with TRBD1 identical over 8 bases. TRBV23-1 is filed as an ORF, its function uncertain. The CDR3 runs to 16 residues. V lost 4 bases, J lost 4 bases, and 9 bases stayed unmatched. The CDR3 nucleotides read TGCGCCAGCAGTCGACCCAGGACAGGGTGTAATCAGCCCCAGCATTTT. Its protein product is CASSRPRTGCNQPQHF.

The genes are TRBV5-8 and TRBJ1-6, with TRBD1 identical over 8 bases. CDR3 size: 15 residues. V lost 2 bases, J lost 8 bases, and 6 bases stayed unmatched. The germline CDR1 and CDR2 sequences are SGHTS and YDEGEE. The chain's CDR3 is CASSFQGANYSPLHF. CDR3 nucleotides: TGTGCCAGCAGCTTCCAGGGGGCAAATTATTCACCCCTCCACTTT.

V usage is TRBV7-2 and J usage is TRBJ2-7, with 10 positions matching TRBD2. The CDR3 is 16 residues long. J gave up 1 base and V 3 bases, and 6 bases lay outside the gene matches. Germline CDR1 and CDR2: SGHTA and FQGNSA. CDR3 sequence reads: CASSFTSGIGSYEQYF. In DNA form, the CDR3 reads TGTGCCAGCAGCTTCACTAGCGGGATTGGGTCCTACGAGCAGTACTTC.

On this clone: At one of its ends the junction is not consistent with the germline gene, which may arise from a read error. The J gene is TRBJ2-7, the V gene TRBV6-1; 7 bases are shared with TRBD1. The CDR3 sequence is 13 residues long. Germline V lookup: CDR1 MNHNS, CDR2 SASEGT. CDR3 DNA: TGTGCCAGCGGAGCGAGTCCTAAGACAGGGAGTAACTTC. Amino acid sequence: CASGASPKTGSNF.

The genes are TRBV7-8 and TRBJ1-4, with D maybe TRBD1 (6 bases). This CDR3 has 14 residues. The germline V gene encodes CDR1 SGHVS and CDR2 FQNEAQ. Trimming left V 2 bases short and J 5 bases short, with 9 bases between. In DNA, the CDR3 is TGTGCCAGCAGCTTATATGGACAGAATGAAAAACTGTTTTTT. Its translation: CASSLYGQNEKLFF.

Concerning this clone: The same CDR3 can be traced to other DNA sequences in this sample. The V gene is TRBV5-1, the J gene TRBJ1-5; D is possibly TRBD1 (5 bases). The CDR3 sequence is 13 residues long. CDR1 and CDR2 (germline): SGHRS, YFSETQ. The ends were cut back, 0 bases at V and 6 bases at J, with 7 bases in the middle. The CDR3 loop is CASSLEGTQPQHF. CDR3 bases: TGCGCCAGCAGCTTGGAAGGGACTCAGCCCCAGCATTTT.

J is TRBJ2-1 and V is TRBV6-5; 8 bases match TRBD1. Looked up from germline, CDR1 is MNHEY and CDR2 is SVGAGI. The trim removed 6 bases at V and 10 bases at J, leaving 11 bases unmatched. The CDR3 covers 14 residues. CDR3 sequence (DNA): TGTGCCAGCAGATCAGGGGGCCTCACCAGGGAGCAGTTCTTC. It specifies CASRSGGLTREQFF.

The chain joins TRBV20-1 to TRBJ2-7; D gene ambiguous. Germline CDR1 is DFQATT and CDR2 is SNEGSKA (reference sequence). Trimming stripped 7 bases from V and 3 bases from J, with 10 bases between. The CDR3 sequence is 11 residues long. CDR3 nucleotides: TGCAGTGTCCGGGCAGACTACGAGCAGTACTTC. Its translation is CSVRADYEQYF.

The chain combines TRBV7-3 with TRBJ1-2; TRBD1 matches 8 bases. Trimming at V came to 5 bases and at J to 1 base, leaving 3 bases not matched to a gene. Germline V lookup: CDR1 SGHTA, CDR2 FQGTGA. CDR3 length: 14 amino acids. CDR3 sequence reads: CASSVQGGNYGYTF. The CDR3 nucleotides read TGTGCCAGCAGCGTACAGGGGGGTAACTATGGCTACACCTTC.

The chain recombines TRBV27 with TRBJ2-6; D might be TRBD1 (6 bases). The CDR3 has 18 residues. Germline V gene lookup returns CDR1 MNHEY and CDR2 SMNVEV (reference sequence). The V end was cut by 5 bases, the J end by 0 bases, with 17 bases between. CDR3 nucleotide sequence: TGTGCCAGCAGTCTCAAGGCCGGGACAAACTCTGGGGCCAACGTCCTGACTTTC. It translates to CASSLKAGTNSGANVLTF.

The CDR3 is CASSRGQGRTDTQYF. The CDR3 nucleotides are TGTGCCAGCAGCCGGGGGCAGGGGCGAACAGATACGCAGTATTTT. The chain links TRBV7-3 to TRBJ2-3; possibly TRBD1 or TRBD2 for D (6 bases each). CDR3 length: 15 residues. V lost 5 bases and J lost 3, with 15 bases in between. CDR1 and CDR2 (germline): SGHTA, FQGTGA.

The V call is TRBV18, the J call TRBJ2-4; no clear D gene. This CDR3 is built from 14 residues. Germline CDR1 and CDR2: KGHSH and LQKENI. The V gene lost 3 bases and the J gene lost 4 bases, with 10 bases spanning the gap. CDR3 in DNA: TGTGCCAGCTCACCTGATATACCAAAAAACATTCAGTACTTC. This codes for CASSPDIPKNIQYF.

This clone was detected a few times. The rearrangement uses TRBV9 and TRBJ1-1, with unresolved D. Trimming removed 4 bases at V and 9 bases at J, with 16 bases between. CDR3 length: 13 amino acids. In germline, CDR1 is SGDLS, CDR2 YYNGEE. CDR3 in amino acids: CASSSGSSTQAFF. CDR3 DNA sequence: TGTGCCAGCAGCTCTGGATCCTCCACACAAGCTTTCTTT.

V usage is TRBV7-3 and J usage is TRBJ2-5, with a weak D call TRBD2 (6 bases). Germline CDR1 SGHTA, CDR2 FQGTGA. V shed 2 bases and J shed 5 bases, with 21 bases lying between them. This CDR3 has 17 amino acids. The CDR3 DNA reads as TGTGCCAGCAGCTTAGGCACCGGGGGACGGACAACCGAGACCCAGTACTTC. This encodes CASSLGTGGRTTETQYF.

The J gene is TRBJ1-2, the V gene TRBV6-1; TRBD1 aligns across 10 bases. Germline assignment: CDR1 MNHNS and CDR2 SASEGT. The trim removed 7 bases at V and 5 bases at J, leaving 7 bases unmatched. The CDR3 loop spans 14 amino acids. The CDR3 nucleotides read TGTGCCAGCACCTTAGGACAGGGGGGGTATGGCTACACCTTC. Protein product: CASTLGQGGYGYTF.

The chain joins TRBV5-1 to TRBJ2-2; no clear D gene. The germline CDR1 and CDR2 sequences are SGHRS and YFSETQ. Trimming removed 0 bases from V and 4 bases from J, with 10 bases in between. The CDR3 runs 15 residues. DNA of the CDR3: TGCGCCAGCAGCTTGGCTTCGGAAGTCACCGGGGAGCTGTTTTTT. Protein product: CASSLASEVTGELFF.

The J gene is TRBJ1-1, the V gene TRBV2; 10 nucleotides line up with TRBD1. CDR3 length: 15 residues. CDR1 and CDR2 from the germline V gene are SNHLY and FYNNEI. V shed 3 bases and J 5 bases; nucleotides not matched to a gene: 6. CDR3 protein: CASSEGTGAMTEAFF. DNA for the CDR3: TGTGCCAGCAGTGAGGGGACAGGGGCGATGACTGAAGCTTTCTTT. The whole variable domain, remainder taken from reference TRBV2 and TRBJ1-1, is EPEVTQTPSHQVTQMGQEVILRCVPISNHLYFYWYRQILGQKVEFLVSFYNNEISEKSEIFDDQFSVERPDGSNFTLKIRSTKLEDSAMYFCASSEGTGAMTEAFFGQGTRLTVV.